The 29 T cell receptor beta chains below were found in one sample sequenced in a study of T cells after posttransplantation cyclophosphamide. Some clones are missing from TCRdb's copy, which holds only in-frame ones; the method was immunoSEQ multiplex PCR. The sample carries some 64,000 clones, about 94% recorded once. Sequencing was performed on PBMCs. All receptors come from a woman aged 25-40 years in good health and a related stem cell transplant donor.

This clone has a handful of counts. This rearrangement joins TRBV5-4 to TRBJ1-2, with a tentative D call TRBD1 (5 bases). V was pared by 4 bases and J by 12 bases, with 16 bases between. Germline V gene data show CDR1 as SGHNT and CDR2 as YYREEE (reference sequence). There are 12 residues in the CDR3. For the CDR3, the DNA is TGTGCCAGCAGCGGAGAGGGGCGGCGGCACACCTTC. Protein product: CASSGEGRRHTF. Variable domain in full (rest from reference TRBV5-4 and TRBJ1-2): ETGVTQSPTHLIKTRGQQVTLRCSSQSGHNTVSWYQQALGQGPQFIFQYYREEENGRGNFPPRFSGLQFPNYSSELNVNALELDDSALYLCASSGEGRRHTFGSGTRLTVV.

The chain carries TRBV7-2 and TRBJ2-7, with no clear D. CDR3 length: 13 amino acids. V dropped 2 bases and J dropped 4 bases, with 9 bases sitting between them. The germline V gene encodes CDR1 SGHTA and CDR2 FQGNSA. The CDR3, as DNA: TGTGCCAGCAGCTTACCCGAAAGATACGAGCAGTACTTC. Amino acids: CASSLPERYEQYF.

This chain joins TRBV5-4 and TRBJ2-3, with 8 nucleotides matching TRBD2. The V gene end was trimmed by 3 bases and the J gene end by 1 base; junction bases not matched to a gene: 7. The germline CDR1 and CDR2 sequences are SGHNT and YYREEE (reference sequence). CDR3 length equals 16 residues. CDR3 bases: TGTGCCAGCAGCTCGTATGCGACTAGCGGCACAGATACGCAGTATTTT. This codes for CASSSYATSGTDTQYF.

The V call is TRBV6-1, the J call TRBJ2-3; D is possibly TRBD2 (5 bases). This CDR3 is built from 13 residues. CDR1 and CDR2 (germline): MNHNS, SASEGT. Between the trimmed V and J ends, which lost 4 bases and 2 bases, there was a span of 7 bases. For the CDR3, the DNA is TGTGCCAGCAGTGCCGGGGTCACAGATACGCAGTATTTT. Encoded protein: CASSAGVTDTQYF.

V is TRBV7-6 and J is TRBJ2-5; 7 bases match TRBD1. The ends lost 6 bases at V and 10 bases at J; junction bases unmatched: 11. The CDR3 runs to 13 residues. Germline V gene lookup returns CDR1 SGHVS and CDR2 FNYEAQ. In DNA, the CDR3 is TGTGCCAGCAGTTTCGCAGGACAGGCGGACCAGTACTTC. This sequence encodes CASSFAGQADQYF.

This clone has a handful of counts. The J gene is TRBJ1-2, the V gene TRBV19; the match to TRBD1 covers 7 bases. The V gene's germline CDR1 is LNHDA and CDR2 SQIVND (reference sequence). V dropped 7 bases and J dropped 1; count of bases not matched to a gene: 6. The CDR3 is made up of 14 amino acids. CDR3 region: CASTGQLLNYGYTF. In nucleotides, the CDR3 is TGTGCCAGTACGGGACAGCTCCTTAACTATGGCTACACCTTC.

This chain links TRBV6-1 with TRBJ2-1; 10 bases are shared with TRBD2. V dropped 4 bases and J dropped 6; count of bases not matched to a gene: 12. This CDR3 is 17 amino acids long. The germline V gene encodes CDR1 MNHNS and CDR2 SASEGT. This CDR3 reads CASSAALGTSDSNEQFF. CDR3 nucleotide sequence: TGTGCCAGCAGTGCTGCTCTAGGGACTAGCGACTCCAATGAGCAGTTCTTC.

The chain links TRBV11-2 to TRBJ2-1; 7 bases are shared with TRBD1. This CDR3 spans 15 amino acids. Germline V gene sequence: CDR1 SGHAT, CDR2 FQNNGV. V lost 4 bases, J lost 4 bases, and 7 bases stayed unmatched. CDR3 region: CASSSTRGIYNEQFF. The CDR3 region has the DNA TGTGCCAGCAGCTCTACCAGGGGGATATACAATGAGCAGTTCTTC.

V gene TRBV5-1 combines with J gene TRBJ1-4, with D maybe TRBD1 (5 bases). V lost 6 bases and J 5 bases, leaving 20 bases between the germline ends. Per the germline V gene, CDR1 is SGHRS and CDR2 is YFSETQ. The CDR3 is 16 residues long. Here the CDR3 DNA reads TGCGCCAGCACCTCGGGGGTGATCATACAGAATGAAAAACTGTTTTTT. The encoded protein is CASTSGVIIQNEKLFF.

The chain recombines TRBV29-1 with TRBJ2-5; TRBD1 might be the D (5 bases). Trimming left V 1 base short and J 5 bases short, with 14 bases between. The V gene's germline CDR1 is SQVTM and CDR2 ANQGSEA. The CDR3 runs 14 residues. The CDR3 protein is CSVEGTPPGETQYF. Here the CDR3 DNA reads TGCAGCGTTGAAGGGACACCCCCAGGGGAGACCCAGTACTTC.

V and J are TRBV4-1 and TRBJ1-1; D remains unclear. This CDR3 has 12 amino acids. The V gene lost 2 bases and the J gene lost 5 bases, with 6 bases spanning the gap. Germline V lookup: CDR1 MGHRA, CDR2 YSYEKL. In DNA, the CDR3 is TGCGCCAGCAGCCAAAGAGGGACTGAAGCTTTCTTT. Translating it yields CASSQRGTEAFF.

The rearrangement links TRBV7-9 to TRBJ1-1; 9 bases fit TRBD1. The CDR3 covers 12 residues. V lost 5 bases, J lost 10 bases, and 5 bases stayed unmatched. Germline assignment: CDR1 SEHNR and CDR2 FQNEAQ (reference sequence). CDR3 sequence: CASSPDRGGAFF. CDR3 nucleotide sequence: TGTGCCAGCAGCCCCGACAGGGGGGGAGCTTTCTTT.

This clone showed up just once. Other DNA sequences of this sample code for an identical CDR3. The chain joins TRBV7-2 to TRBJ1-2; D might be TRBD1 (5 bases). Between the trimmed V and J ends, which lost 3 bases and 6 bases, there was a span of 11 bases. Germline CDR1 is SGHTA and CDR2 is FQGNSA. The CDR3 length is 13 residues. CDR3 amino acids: CASSLGGGDGYTF. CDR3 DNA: TGTGCCAGCAGCTTGGGAGGAGGGGATGGCTACACCTTC. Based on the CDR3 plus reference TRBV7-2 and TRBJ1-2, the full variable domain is GAGVSQSPSNKVTEKGKDVELRCDPISGHTALYWYRQSLGQGLEFLIYFQGNSAPDKSGLPSDRFSAERTGGSVSTLTIQRTQQEDSAVYLCASSLGGGDGYTFGSGTRLTVV.

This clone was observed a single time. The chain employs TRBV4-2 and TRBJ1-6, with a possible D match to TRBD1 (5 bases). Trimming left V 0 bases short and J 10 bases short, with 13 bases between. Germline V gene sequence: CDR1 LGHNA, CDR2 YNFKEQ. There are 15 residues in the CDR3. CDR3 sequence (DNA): TGTGCCAGCAGCCAAGATGGGCAGGGCGGCTCACCCCTCCACTTT. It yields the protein CASSQDGQGGSPLHF.

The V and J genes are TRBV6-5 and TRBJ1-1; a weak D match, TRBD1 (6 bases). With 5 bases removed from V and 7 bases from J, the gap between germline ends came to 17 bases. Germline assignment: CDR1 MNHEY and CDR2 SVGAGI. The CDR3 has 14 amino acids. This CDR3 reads CASSNTRTEGEAFF. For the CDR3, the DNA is TGTGCCAGCAGTAATACGCGGACAGAAGGTGAAGCTTTCTTT.

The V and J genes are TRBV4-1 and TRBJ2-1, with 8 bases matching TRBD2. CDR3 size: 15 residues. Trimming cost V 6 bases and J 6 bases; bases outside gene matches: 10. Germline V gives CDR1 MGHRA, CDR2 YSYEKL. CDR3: CASSYSGGVLNEQFF. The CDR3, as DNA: TGCGCCAGCAGTTACAGCGGGGGCGTTCTCAATGAGCAGTTCTTC.

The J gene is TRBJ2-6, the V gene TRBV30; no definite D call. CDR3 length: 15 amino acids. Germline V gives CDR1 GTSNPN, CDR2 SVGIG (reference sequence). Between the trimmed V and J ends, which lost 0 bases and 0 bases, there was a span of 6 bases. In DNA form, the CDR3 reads TGTGCCTGGAGTGTACTGGGCTCTGGGGCCAACGTCCTGACTTTC. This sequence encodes CAWSVLGSGANVLTF.

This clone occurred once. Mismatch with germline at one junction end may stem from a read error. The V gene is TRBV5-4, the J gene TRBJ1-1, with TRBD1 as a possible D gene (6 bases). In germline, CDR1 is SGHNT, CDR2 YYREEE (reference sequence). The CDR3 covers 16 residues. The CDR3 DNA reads TGTGCCAGCAGCTTGGTATTTGGGACACCGAACACTGAATCTTTCTTT. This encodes CASSLVFGTPNTESFF.

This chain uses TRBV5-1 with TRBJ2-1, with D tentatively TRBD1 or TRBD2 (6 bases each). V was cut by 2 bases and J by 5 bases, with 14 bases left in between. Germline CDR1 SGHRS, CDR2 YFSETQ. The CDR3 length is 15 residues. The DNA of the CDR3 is TGCGCCAGCAGCTTCGAGGGGGGTGGCGACAATGAGCAGTTCTTC. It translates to CASSFEGGGDNEQFF.

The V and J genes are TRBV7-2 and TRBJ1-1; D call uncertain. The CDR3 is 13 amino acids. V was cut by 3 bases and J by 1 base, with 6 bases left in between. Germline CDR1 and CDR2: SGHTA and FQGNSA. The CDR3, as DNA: TGTGCCAGCAGCTTGGCCGGGAACACTGAAGCTTTCTTT. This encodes CASSLAGNTEAFF.

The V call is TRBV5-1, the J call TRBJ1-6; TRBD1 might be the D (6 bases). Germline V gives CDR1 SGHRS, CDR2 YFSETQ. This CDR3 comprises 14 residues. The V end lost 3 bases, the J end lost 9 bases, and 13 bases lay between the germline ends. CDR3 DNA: TGCGCCAGCAGCTCGGTCTTAGGGGGTTCACCCCTCCACTTT. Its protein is CASSSVLGGSPLHF.

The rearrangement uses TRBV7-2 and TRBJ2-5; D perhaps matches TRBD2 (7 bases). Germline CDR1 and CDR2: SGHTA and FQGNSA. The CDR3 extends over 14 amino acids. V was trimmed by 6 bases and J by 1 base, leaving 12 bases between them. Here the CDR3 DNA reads TGTGCCAGCAGTCAAGGGGGGGCCCAAGAGACCCAGTACTTC. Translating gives CASSQGGAQETQYF.

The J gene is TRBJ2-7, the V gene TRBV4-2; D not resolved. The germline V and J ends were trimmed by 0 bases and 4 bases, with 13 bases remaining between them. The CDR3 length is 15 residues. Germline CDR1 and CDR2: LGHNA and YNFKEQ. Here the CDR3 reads CASSQDFQGLYEQYF. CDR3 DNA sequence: TGTGCCAGCAGCCAAGATTTTCAAGGTCTATACGAGCAGTACTTC.

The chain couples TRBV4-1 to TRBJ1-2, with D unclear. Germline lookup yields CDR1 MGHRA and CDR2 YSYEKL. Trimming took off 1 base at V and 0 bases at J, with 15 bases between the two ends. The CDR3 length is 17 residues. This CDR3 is CASSQVASRRTNYGYTF. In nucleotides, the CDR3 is TGCGCCAGCAGCCAAGTCGCTTCCAGGCGCACTAACTATGGCTACACCTTC.

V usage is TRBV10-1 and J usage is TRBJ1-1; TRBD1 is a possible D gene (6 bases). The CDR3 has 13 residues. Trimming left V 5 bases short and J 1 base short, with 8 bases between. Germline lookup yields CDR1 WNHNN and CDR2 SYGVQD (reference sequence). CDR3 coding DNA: TGCGCCAGCAGTTGGACAGCGAACACTGAAGCTTTCTTT. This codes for CASSWTANTEAFF.

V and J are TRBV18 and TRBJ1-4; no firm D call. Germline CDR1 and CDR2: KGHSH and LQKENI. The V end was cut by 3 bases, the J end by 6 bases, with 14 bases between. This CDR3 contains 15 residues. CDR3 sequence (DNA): TGTGCCAGCTCACCGCAACTTGATTCGGATGAAAAACTGTTTTTT. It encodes CASSPQLDSDEKLFF.

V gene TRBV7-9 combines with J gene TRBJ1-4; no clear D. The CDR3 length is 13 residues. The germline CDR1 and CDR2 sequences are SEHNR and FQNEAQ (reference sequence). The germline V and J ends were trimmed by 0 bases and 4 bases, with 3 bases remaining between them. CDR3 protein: CASSLAHNEKLFF. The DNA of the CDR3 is TGTGCCAGCAGCTTAGCCCATAATGAAAAACTGTTTTTT.

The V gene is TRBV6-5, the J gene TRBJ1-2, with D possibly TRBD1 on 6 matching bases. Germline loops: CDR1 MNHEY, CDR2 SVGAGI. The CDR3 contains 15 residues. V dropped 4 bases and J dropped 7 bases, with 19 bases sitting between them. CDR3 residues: CASSSAQGGLSGYTF. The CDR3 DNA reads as TGTGCCAGCAGTTCTGCCCAAGGGGGTTTAAGTGGCTACACCTTC.

This CDR3 is CASSLRGTVWGNTEAFF. For the CDR3, the DNA is TGTGCCAGCAGCTTAAGGGGGACAGTCTGGGGGAACACTGAAGCTTTCTTT. J is TRBJ1-1 and V is TRBV7-9, with 7 bases matching TRBD1. CDR3 length equals 17 residues. V trimming: 2 bases; J trimming: 1 base; junction bases outside the gene matches: 10. Per germline, CDR1 SEHNR and CDR2 FQNEAQ (reference sequence).